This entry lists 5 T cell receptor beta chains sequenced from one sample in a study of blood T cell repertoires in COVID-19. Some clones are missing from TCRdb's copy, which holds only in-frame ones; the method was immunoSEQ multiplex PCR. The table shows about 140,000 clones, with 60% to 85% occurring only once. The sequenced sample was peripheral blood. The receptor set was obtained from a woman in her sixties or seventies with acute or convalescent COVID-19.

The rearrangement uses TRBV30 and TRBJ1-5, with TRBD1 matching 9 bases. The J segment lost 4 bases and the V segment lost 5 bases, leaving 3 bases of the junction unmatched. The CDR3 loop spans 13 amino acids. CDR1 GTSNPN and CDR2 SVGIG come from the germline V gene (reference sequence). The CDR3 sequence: CAWAGQGNQPQHF. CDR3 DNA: TGTGCCTGGGCTGGACAGGGGAATCAGCCCCAGCATTTT.

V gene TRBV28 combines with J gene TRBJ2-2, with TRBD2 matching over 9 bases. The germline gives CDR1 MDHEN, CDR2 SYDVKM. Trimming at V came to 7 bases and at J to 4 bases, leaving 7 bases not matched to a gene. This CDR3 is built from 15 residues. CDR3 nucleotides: TGTGCCAGCACCCCCGGGACTAGCCTCACCGGGGAGCTGTTTTTT. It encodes CASTPGTSLTGELFF.

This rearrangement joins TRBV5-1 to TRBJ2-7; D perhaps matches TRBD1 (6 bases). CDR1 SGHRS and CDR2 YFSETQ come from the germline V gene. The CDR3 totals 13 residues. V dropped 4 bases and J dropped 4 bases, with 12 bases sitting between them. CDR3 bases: TGCGCCAGCAGCCCCTTGCAGGGGTACGAGCAGTACTTC. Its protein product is CASSPLQGYEQYF.

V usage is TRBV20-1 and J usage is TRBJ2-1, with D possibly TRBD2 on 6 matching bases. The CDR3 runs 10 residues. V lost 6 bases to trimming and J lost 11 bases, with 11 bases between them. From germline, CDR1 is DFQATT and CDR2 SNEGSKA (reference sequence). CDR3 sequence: CSASTRQQFF. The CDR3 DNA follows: TGCAGTGCCTCGACTAGGCAGCAGTTCTTC.

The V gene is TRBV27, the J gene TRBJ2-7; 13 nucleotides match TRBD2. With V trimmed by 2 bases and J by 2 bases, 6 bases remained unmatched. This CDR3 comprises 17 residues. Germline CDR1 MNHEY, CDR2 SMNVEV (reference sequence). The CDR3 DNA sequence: TGTGCCAGCAGTTTAAGGAGACTAGCGGGAGGAACCTACGAGCAGTACTTC. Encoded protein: CASSLRRLAGGTYEQYF.